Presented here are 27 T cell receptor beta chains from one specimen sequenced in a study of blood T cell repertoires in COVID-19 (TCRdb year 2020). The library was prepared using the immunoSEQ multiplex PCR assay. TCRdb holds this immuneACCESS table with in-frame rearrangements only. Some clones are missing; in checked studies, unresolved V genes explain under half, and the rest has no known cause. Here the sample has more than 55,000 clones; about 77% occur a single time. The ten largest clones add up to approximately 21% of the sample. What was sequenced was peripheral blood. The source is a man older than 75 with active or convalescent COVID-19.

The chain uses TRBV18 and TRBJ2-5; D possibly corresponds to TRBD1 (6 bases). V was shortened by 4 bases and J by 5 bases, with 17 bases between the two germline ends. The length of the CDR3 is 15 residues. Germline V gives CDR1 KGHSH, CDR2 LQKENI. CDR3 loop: CASSLGAHLLETQYF. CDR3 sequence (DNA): TGTGCCAGCTCACTGGGGGCGCATCTCTTGGAGACCCAGTACTTC.

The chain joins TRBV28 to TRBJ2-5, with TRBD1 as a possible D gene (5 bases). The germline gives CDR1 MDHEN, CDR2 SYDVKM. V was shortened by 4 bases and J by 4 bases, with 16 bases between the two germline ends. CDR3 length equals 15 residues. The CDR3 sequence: CASSSLSKGAETQYF. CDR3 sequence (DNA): TGTGCCAGCAGTTCCCTTTCAAAAGGGGCAGAGACCCAGTACTTC.

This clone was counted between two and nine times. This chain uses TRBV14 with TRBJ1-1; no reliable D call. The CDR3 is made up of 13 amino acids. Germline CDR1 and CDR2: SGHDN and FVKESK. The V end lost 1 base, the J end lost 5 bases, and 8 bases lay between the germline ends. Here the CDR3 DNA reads TGTGCCAGCAGCCAAGTGGCGGAGACTGAAGCTTTCTTT. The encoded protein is CASSQVAETEAFF.

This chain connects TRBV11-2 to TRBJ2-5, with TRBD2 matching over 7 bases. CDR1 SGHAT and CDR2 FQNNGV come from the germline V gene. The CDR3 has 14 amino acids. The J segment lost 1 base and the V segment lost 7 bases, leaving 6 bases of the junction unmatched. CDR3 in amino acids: CASTLGGSQETQYF. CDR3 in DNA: TGTGCCAGCACCTTGGGGGGGTCCCAAGAGACCCAGTACTTC. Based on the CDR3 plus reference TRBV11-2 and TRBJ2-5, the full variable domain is EAGVAQSPRYKIIEKRQSVAFWCNPISGHATLYWYQQILGQGPKLLIQFQNNGVVDDSQLPKDRFSAERLKGVDSTLKIQPAKLEDSAVYLCASTLGGSQETQYFGPGTRLLVL.

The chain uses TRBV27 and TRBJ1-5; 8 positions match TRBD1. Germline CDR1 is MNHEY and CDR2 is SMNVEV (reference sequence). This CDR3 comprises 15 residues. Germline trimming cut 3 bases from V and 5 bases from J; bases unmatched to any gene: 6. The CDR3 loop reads CASSLEGRGHQPQHF. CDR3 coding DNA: TGTGCCAGCAGTTTGGAGGGCAGGGGGCATCAGCCCCAGCATTTT.

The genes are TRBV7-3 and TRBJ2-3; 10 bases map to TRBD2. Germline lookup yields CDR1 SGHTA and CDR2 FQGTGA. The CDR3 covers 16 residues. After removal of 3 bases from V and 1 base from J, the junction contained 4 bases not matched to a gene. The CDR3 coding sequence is TGTGCCAGCAGCTTGGTAGCGGGGGGACGCACAGATACGCAGTATTTT. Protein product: CASSLVAGGRTDTQYF. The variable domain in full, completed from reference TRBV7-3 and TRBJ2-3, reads GAGVSQTPSNKVTEKGKYVELRCDPISGHTALYWYRQSLGQGPEFLIYFQGTGAADDSGLPNDRFFAVRPEGSVSTLKIQRTERGDSAVYLCASSLVAGGRTDTQYFGPGTRLTVL.

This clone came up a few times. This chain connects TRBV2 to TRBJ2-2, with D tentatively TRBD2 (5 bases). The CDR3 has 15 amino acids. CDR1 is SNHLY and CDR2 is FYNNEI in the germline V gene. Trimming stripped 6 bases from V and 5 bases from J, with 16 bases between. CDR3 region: CASSAGPGETGELFF. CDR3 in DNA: TGTGCCAGCAGCGCGGGCCCCGGGGAAACCGGGGAGCTGTTTTTT.

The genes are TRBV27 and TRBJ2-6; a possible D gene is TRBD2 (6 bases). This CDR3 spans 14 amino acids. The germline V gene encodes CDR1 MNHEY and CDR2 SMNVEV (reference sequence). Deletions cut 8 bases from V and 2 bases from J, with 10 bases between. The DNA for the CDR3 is TGTGCCAGCGGGGGGTTCACTGGGGCCAACGTCCTGACTTTC. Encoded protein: CASGGFTGANVLTF.

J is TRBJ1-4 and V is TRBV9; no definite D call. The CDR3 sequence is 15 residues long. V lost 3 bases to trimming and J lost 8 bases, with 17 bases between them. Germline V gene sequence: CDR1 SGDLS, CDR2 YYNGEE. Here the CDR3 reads CASSAEGSPGEKLFF. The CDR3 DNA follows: TGTGCCAGCAGCGCTGAGGGCTCCCCGGGCGAAAAACTGTTTTTT.

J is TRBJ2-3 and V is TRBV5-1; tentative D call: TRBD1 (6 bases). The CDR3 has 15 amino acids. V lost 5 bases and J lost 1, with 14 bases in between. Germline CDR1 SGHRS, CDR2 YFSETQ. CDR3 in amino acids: CASSSGTRGTDTQYF. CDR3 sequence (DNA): TGCGCCAGCAGTTCCGGGACACGAGGCACAGATACGCAGTATTTT.

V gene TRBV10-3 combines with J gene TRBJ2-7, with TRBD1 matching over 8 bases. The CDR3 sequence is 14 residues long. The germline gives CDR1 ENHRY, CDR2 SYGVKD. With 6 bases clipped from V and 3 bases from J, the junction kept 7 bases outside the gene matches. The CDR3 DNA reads TGTGCCATCAGGCCGGGACAGGATCTCTACGAGCAGTACTTC. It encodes CAIRPGQDLYEQYF.

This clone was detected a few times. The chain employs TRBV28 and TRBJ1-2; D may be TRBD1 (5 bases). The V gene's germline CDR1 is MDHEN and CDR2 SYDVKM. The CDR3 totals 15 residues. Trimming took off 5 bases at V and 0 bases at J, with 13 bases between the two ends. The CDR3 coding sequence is TGTGCCAGCAGTGGTACGGGGGACTCTAACTATGGCTACACCTTC. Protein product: CASSGTGDSNYGYTF.

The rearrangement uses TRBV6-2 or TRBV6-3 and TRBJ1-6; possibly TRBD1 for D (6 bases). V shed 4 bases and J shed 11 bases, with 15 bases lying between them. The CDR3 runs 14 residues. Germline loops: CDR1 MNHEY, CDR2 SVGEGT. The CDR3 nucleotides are TGTGCCAGCAGTTCTAGCGGACAGTTTGCACCCCTCCACTTT. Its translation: CASSSSGQFAPLHF.

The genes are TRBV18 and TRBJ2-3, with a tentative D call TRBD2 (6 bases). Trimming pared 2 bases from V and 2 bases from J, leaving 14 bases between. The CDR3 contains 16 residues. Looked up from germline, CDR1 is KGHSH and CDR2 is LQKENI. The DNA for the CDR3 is TGTGCCAGCTCACCAGTTACGGGGGACTTCACAGATACGCAGTATTTT. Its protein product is CASSPVTGDFTDTQYF.

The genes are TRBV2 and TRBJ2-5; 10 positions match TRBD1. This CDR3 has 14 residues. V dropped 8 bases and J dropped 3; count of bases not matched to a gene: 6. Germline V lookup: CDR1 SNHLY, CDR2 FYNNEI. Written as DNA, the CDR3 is TGTGCCAGCCCGGGACAGGGGAGAGAAGAGACCCAGTACTTC. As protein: CASPGQGREETQYF.

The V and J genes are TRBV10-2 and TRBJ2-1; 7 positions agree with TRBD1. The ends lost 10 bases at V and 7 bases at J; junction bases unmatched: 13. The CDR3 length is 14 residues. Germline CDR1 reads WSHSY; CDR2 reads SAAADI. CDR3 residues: CATEEGGLRNEQFF. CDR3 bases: TGCGCCACCGAGGAAGGGGGCCTTAGGAATGAGCAGTTCTTC.

The CDR3 region is CASSLGQFFSGANVLTF. For the CDR3, the DNA is TGTGCCAGCAGTTTAGGACAGTTTTTCTCTGGGGCCAACGTCCTGACTTTC. V and J are TRBV27 and TRBJ2-6; tentatively, D is TRBD1 (6 bases). The V end was cut by 2 bases, the J end by 0 bases, with 11 bases between. CDR3 size: 17 residues. Germline V CDR1 and CDR2: MNHEY, SMNVEV (reference sequence).

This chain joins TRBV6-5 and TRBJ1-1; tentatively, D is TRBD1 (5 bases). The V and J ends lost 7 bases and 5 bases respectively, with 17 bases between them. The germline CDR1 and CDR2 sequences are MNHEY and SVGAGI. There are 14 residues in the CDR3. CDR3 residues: CASNNWRGETEAFF. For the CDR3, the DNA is TGTGCCAGCAATAACTGGAGGGGCGAAACTGAAGCTTTCTTT.

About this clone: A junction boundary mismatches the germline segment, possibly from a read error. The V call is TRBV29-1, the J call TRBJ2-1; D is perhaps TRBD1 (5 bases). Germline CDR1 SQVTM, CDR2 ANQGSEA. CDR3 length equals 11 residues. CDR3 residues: CSVDMRQYSIF. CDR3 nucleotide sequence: TGCAGCGTGGATATGAGACAGTACAGTATCTTC.

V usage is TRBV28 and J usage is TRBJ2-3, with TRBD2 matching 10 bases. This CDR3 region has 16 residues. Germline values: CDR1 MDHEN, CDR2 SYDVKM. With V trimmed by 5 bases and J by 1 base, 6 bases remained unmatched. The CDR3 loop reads CASSRPSGSGTDTQYF. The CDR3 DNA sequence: TGTGCCAGCAGTCGACCTAGCGGGAGCGGCACAGATACGCAGTATTTT.

The CDR3 protein is CASSEAFSGGFTEAFF. The CDR3 DNA sequence: TGTGCCAGCAGTGAAGCGTTTTCGGGCGGGTTCACTGAAGCTTTCTTT. The chain carries TRBV6-1 and TRBJ1-1; D not resolved. V was cut by 0 bases and J by 4 bases, with 15 bases left in between. The CDR3 contains 16 residues. The germline V gene has CDR1 MNHNS and CDR2 SASEGT.

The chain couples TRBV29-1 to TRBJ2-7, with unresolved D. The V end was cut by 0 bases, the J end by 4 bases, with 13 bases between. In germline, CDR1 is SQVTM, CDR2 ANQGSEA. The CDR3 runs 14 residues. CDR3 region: CSVEELEGGYEQYF. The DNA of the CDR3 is TGCAGCGTTGAAGAGCTAGAAGGTGGGTACGAGCAGTACTTC.

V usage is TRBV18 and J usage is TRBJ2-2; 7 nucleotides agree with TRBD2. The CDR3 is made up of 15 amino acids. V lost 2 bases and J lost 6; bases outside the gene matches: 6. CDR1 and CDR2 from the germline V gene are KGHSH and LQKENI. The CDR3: CASSPLRDYAGELFF. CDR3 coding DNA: TGTGCCAGCTCACCATTAAGGGACTACGCCGGGGAGCTGTTTTTT. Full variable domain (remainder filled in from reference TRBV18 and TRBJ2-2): NAGVMQNPRHLVRRRGQEARLRCSPMKGHSHVYWYRQLPEEGLKFMVYLQKENIIDESGMPKERFSAEFPKEGPSILRIQQVVRGDSAAYFCASSPLRDYAGELFFGEGSRLTVL.

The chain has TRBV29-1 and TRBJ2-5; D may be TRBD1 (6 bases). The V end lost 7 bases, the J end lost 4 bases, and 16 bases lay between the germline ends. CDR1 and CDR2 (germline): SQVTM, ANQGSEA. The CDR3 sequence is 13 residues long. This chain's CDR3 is CSALQGPGETQYF. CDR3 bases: TGCAGCGCACTACAGGGACCCGGAGAGACCCAGTACTTC.

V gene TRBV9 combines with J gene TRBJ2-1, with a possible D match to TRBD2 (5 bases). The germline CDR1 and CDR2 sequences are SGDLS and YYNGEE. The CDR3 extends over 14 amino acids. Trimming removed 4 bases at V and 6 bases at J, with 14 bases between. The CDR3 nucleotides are TGTGCCAGCAGCCCCTTTACCGCGGGCAATGAGCAGTTCTTC. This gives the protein CASSPFTAGNEQFF.

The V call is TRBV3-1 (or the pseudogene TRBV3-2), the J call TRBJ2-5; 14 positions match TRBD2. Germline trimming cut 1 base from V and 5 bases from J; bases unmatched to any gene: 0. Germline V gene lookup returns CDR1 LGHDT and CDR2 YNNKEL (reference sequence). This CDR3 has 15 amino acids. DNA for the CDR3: TGTGCCAGCAGCCAAGGGACTAGCGGGGGGGAGACCCAGTACTTC. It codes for CASSQGTSGGETQYF.

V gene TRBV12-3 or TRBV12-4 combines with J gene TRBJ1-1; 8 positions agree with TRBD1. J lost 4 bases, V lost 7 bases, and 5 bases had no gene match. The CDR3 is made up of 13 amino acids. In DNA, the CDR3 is TGTGCCAGCAATGACAGGGGTAGCACTGAAGCTTTCTTT. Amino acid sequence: CASNDRGSTEAFF.